A single sample gave rise to the 17 T cell receptor beta chains below, sequenced in a study of T cells in Graves' hyperthyroidism and ophthalmopathy. Amplification targeted TCR beta CDR3 regions from RNA transcripts. TCR CDR3 regions were first amplified by RT-PCR with HTBI primers. One entry per CDR3 protein results from TCRdb running MiXCR on the multiplex PCR reads. Of approximately 610,000 distinct CDR3 sequences listed, under 15% are singletons. The material sequenced was blood. These receptors all stem from a woman between 40 and 55 years old with Graves' ophthalmopathy.

The chain employs TRBV27 and TRBJ2-7; TRBD2 agrees at 10 bases. J lost 6 bases, V lost 4 bases, and 15 bases had no gene match. Germline CDR1 reads MNHEY; CDR2 reads SMNVEV (reference sequence). The CDR3 runs 17 residues. CDR3 DNA: TGTGCCAGCAGTTCAGTCGCTAGCGGGAGAAGGGGCTCCGAGCAGTACTTC. This sequence encodes CASSSVASGRRGSEQYF.

This chain joins TRBV6-2 or TRBV6-3 and TRBJ1-1; possibly TRBD1 for D (5 bases). The CDR3 is 18 amino acids. The V gene lost 6 bases and the J gene lost 0 bases, with 23 bases spanning the gap. Germline CDR1 reads MNHEY; CDR2 reads SVGEGT. CDR3 region: CASSPWPGRTYMNTEAFF. CDR3 DNA sequence: TGTGCCAGCAGCCCTTGGCCAGGGAGGACCTACATGAACACTGAAGCTTTCTTT.

This clonotype was recorded at least ten times. The V gene is TRBV6-5, the J gene TRBJ2-7, with unresolved D. Germline V gene lookup returns CDR1 MNHEY and CDR2 SVGAGI. This CDR3 has 13 residues. Trimming took off 2 bases at V and 5 bases at J, with 10 bases between the two ends. DNA of the CDR3: TGTGCCAGCAGTTACGTTGCAACGGACGAGCAGTACTTC. Amino acids: CASSYVATDEQYF.

This clonotype was recorded at least ten times. The genes are TRBV12-5 and TRBJ2-7, with D possibly TRBD1 on 5 matching bases. Germline lookup yields CDR1 LGHNT and CDR2 FRNRAP. The CDR3 extends over 13 amino acids. V lost 7 bases, J lost 0 bases, and 10 bases lay in between. CDR3 DNA: TGTGCTAGTGCCCAGGGCAGCTCCTACGAGCAGTACTTC. Translation gives CASAQGSSYEQYF.

This clonotype was found many times. V and J are TRBV20-1 and TRBJ1-2; tentatively, D is TRBD1 (5 bases). The germline gives CDR1 DFQATT, CDR2 SNEGSKA (reference sequence). The CDR3 is 12 amino acids. With 4 bases removed from V and 3 bases from J, the gap between germline ends came to 9 bases. CDR3 nucleotides: TGCAGTGCTACACCGACAGACTATGGCTACACCTTC. It translates to CSATPTDYGYTF.

This clonotype was observed many times. The junction departs from the called germline gene at one end, perhaps through a read error. The CDR3 sequence: CAGSFTTGAGYTF. In DNA, the CDR3 is TGTGCCGGCAGTTTCACCACAGGGGCCGGCTACACCTTC. The rearrangement joins TRBV28 to TRBJ1-2; 7 nucleotides agree with TRBD1. Germline CDR1 and CDR2: MDHEN and SYDVKM. The CDR3 runs to 13 residues.

V gene TRBV18 combines with J gene TRBJ1-2; possible D gene TRBD1, 5 bases. The CDR3 sequence is 16 residues long. Trimming removed 1 base from V and 2 bases from J, with 14 bases in between. The germline CDR1 and CDR2 sequences are KGHSH and LQKENI. The CDR3 nucleotides read TGTGCCAGCTCACCACAGCATGGCAGGGAAAACTATGGCTACACCTTC. Amino acid sequence: CASSPQHGRENYGYTF.

This clonotype has just one count. Being one base from a much bigger clone, this may be a read error. The chain uses TRBV29-1 and TRBJ2-7, with TRBD1 matching 10 bases. CDR3 size: 14 residues. The germline gives CDR1 SQVTM, CDR2 ANQGSEA. The CDR3 region is CSIETRTGGYEQYF. CDR3 nucleotides: TGCAGCATTGAGACGAGGACAGGGGGCTACGAGCAGTACTTC.

Ten or more counts support this clonotype. The rearrangement links TRBV6-5 to TRBJ2-3, with D tentatively TRBD1 (5 bases). The CDR3 is 13 residues long. CDR1 is MNHEY, CDR2 SVGAGI, per germline. V was clipped by 2 bases and J by 2 bases, with 5 bases between them. The CDR3 DNA reads TGTGCCAGCAGTTACGGGGCCACAGATACGCAGTATTTT. This encodes CASSYGATDTQYF.

This clonotype was counted many times. The chain is built from TRBV7-9 and TRBJ1-1; TRBD1 might be the D (5 bases). V lost 5 bases and J lost 5, with 18 bases in between. Germline CDR1 and CDR2: SEHNR and FQNEAQ (reference sequence). This CDR3 is 15 amino acids long. The CDR3, as DNA: TGTGCCAGCAGCCCCTGGCAGGGTCAGTCGACTGAAGCTTTCTTT. Translated: CASSPWQGQSTEAFF.

This sequence joins TRBV28 and TRBJ1-2; D gene ambiguous. V dropped 2 bases and J dropped 3 bases, with 22 bases sitting between them. Per the germline V gene, CDR1 is MDHEN and CDR2 is SYDVKM. The CDR3 consists of 18 residues. CDR3 nucleotide sequence: TGTGCCAGCAGTTTAAATCTTAGTGGGTTACCTTTGGACTATGGCTACACCTTC. This codes for CASSLNLSGLPLDYGYTF.

This clonotype has ten or more counts. This chain uses TRBV7-9 with TRBJ1-2, with no clear D. V was pared by 2 bases and J by 8 bases, with 12 bases between. The CDR3 is 13 amino acids. Germline CDR1 and CDR2: SEHNR and FQNEAQ (reference sequence). Written as DNA, the CDR3 is TGTGCCAGCAGCTTAACTTTAGGGTACGGCTACACCTTC. Amino acids: CASSLTLGYGYTF.

The rearrangement uses TRBV29-1 and TRBJ2-3, with D tentatively TRBD2 (5 bases). This CDR3 spans 11 amino acids. Trimming removed 4 bases at V and 10 bases at J, with 12 bases between. Germline V gene lookup returns CDR1 SQVTM and CDR2 ANQGSEA. The CDR3: CSVGGGSAQYF. The CDR3 DNA reads as TGCAGCGTTGGTGGTGGGAGCGCGCAGTATTTT.

In this sample, this clonotype turned up many times. V is TRBV12-3 or TRBV12-4 and J is TRBJ2-5; D is possibly TRBD1 (5 bases). The CDR3 spans 13 residues. V was trimmed by 1 base and J by 3 bases, leaving 6 bases between them. CDR3 loop: CASSLGQKETQYF. The CDR3 DNA is TGTGCCAGCAGTTTAGGACAGAAAGAGACCCAGTACTTC.

This clonotype was seen at least ten times. The chain couples TRBV6-2 or TRBV6-3 to TRBJ2-7; TRBD1 matches at 8 bases. Germline CDR1 MNHEY, CDR2 SVGEGT. The CDR3 extends over 19 amino acids. J gave up 2 bases and V 6 bases, and 21 bases lay outside the gene matches. CDR3 nucleotides: TGTGCCAGCAGCTACCTCCGGGACAGGATCCCTCTCTCAACCTACGAGCAGTACTTC. Amino acids: CASSYLRDRIPLSTYEQYF.

The rearrangement uses TRBV30 and TRBJ1-1, with D unclear. The germline V and J ends were trimmed by 2 bases and 1 base, with 11 bases remaining between them. This CDR3 has 14 amino acids. Germline V gene lookup returns CDR1 GTSNPN and CDR2 SVGIG (reference sequence). The CDR3 bases are TGTGCCTGGAGTCTTGGGGTACAGAACACTGAAGCTTTCTTT. This translates into CAWSLGVQNTEAFF.

This clonotype was seen many times. This chain joins TRBV5-1 and TRBJ1-2; the match to TRBD1 covers 11 bases. CDR1 and CDR2 (germline): SGHRS, YFSETQ. V gave up 0 bases and J gave up 8 bases; unmatched junction bases: 6. CDR3 size: 15 residues. CDR3 DNA: TGCGCCAGCAGCTTGGCCTGGACAGGGGGCAGGGGCTACACCTTC. Translation gives CASSLAWTGGRGYTF. Full variable domain (outside the CDR3, taken from reference TRBV5-1 and TRBJ1-2): KAGVTQTPRYLIKTRGQQVTLSCSPISGHRSVSWYQQTPGQGLQFLFEYFSETQRNKGNFPGRFSGRQFSNSRSEMNVSTLELGDSALYLCASSLAWTGGRGYTFGSGTRLTVV.